The 17 T cell receptor beta chains listed next were all sequenced from one sample in a study of control samples from healthy donors and cancer patients. TCRdb's table, derived via immunoSEQ multiplex PCR, lists solely in-frame clones and lacks some. The repertoire holds some 120,000 clones, with 70% to 90% as singletons. Source material: blood. These receptors were obtained from a man aged 50 to 60 in good health.

The chain is built from TRBV14 and TRBJ1-5; D uncertain. The CDR3 is made up of 20 amino acids. CDR1 is SGHDN and CDR2 is FVKESK in the germline V gene. Trimming removed 1 base at V and 4 bases at J, with 26 bases between. The chain's CDR3 is CASSQVFDTRIASGNQPQHF. Written as DNA, the CDR3 is TGTGCCAGCAGCCAAGTCTTTGACACTAGGATCGCGTCTGGAAATCAGCCCCAGCATTTT.

The chain links TRBV6-5 to TRBJ2-7; D uncertain. This CDR3 comprises 13 residues. Trimming left V 6 bases short and J 2 bases short, with 11 bases between. CDR1 is MNHEY and CDR2 is SVGAGI in the germline V gene. CDR3 region: CASSLSPTYEQYF. The CDR3 DNA follows: TGTGCCAGCAGCCTCTCACCTACCTACGAGCAGTACTTC.

This clone was counted once. The chain carries TRBV11-2 and TRBJ2-1; D is unclear. V gave up 5 bases and J gave up 15 bases, with 14 bases separating them. Germline V gives CDR1 SGHAT, CDR2 FQNNGV. The CDR3 is made up of 11 amino acids. In nucleotides, the CDR3 is TGTGCCAGCAGCGCGGCCAGAGCGCCGTTCTTC. Translated, it gives CASSAARAPFF.

A single count supports this clone. The junction does not match germline at one end; this may be a read error. The chain carries TRBV4-1 and TRBJ2-1; 11 bases line up with TRBD2. The CDR3 runs 15 residues. Germline V gives CDR1 MGHRA, CDR2 YSYEKL. The CDR3 nucleotides are TGCGCCAGCAGCCCCCTAGCGGGGGGCGTCAGGGTTCCGATCTTC. As protein: CASSPLAGGVRVPIF.

The chain recombines TRBV13 with TRBJ2-3; 8 nucleotides match TRBD2. Per the germline V gene, CDR1 is PRHDT and CDR2 is FYEKMQ (reference sequence). CDR3 length: 14 residues. Trimming at V came to 5 bases and at J to 6 bases, leaving 7 bases not matched to a gene. The CDR3 coding sequence is TGTGCCAGCAGCATGTTAGCGGGATCGGATACGCAGTATTTT. It translates to CASSMLAGSDTQYF. The full variable domain, its missing parts supplied by reference TRBV13 and TRBJ2-3, is AAGVIQSPRHLIKEKRETATLKCYPIPRHDTVYWYQQGPGQDPQFLISFYEKMQSDKGSIPDRFSAQQFSDYHSELNMSSLELGDSALYFCASSMLAGSDTQYFGPGTRLTVL.

V and J are TRBV6-5 and TRBJ2-5; unclear D gene. The CDR3 covers 14 residues. V lost 3 bases to trimming and J lost 1 base, with 9 bases between them. From germline, CDR1 is MNHEY and CDR2 SVGAGI. For the CDR3, the DNA is TGTGCCAGCAGTTATTTGGCATTCCAAGAGACCCAGTACTTC. Residues: CASSYLAFQETQYF.

The chain carries TRBV6-5 and TRBJ1-1; D unresolved. Germline V gene data show CDR1 as MNHEY and CDR2 as SVGAGI. This CDR3 spans 15 amino acids. V gave up 2 bases and J gave up 0 bases, with 10 bases separating them. The CDR3 DNA reads as TGTGCCAGCAGTTACCTCGGGGTGGTGAACACTGAAGCTTTCTTT. As protein: CASSYLGVVNTEAFF.

The rearrangement joins TRBV2 to TRBJ2-7, with D unclear. The germline gives CDR1 SNHLY, CDR2 FYNNEI. V was clipped by 1 base and J by 3 bases, with 4 bases between them. The CDR3 length is 12 residues. The CDR3 DNA sequence: TGTGCCAGCAGTGAAGAACGCTACGAGCAGTACTTC. Residues: CASSEERYEQYF.

This chain joins TRBV25-1 and TRBJ2-3; TRBD1 agrees at 9 bases. Germline values: CDR1 MGHDK, CDR2 SYGVNS. The CDR3 is made up of 16 amino acids. The V gene end was trimmed by 2 bases and the J gene end by 1 base; junction bases not matched to a gene: 4. CDR3 protein: CASSEIWTGGTDTQYF. DNA of the CDR3: TGTGCCAGCAGTGAAATTTGGACAGGGGGCACAGATACGCAGTATTTT.

This clone showed up just once. The chain combines TRBV6-2 or TRBV6-3 with TRBJ2-1, with TRBD2 identical over 12 bases. There are 17 residues in the CDR3. V shed 5 bases and J 5 bases; nucleotides not matched to a gene: 10. Looked up from germline, CDR1 is MNHEY and CDR2 is SVGEGT. The DNA for the CDR3 is TGTGCCAGCAGTACCACTAGCGGGGGGATACTAAACAATGAGCAGTTCTTC. Translation: CASSTTSGGILNNEQFF.

The chain joins TRBV7-9 to TRBJ1-2; no clear D. In germline, CDR1 is SEHNR, CDR2 FQNEAQ (reference sequence). Trimming took off 5 bases at V and 9 bases at J, with 16 bases between the two ends. CDR3 length equals 13 residues. CDR3 loop: CASSVGPRARYTF. CDR3 DNA sequence: TGTGCCAGCAGCGTCGGTCCGCGGGCGCGCTACACCTTC.

This chain connects TRBV5-5 to TRBJ1-4, with a tentative D call TRBD1 (6 bases). The germline V and J ends were trimmed by 1 base and 3 bases, with 10 bases remaining between them. This CDR3 is 15 amino acids long. Germline CDR1 reads SGHKS; CDR2 reads YYEKEE (reference sequence). CDR3 bases: TGTGCCAGCAGCTTGTTGGGGGCTCCTAATGAAAAACTGTTTTTT. Protein: CASSLLGAPNEKLFF.

This clone was detected only once. J is TRBJ2-5 and V is TRBV15; D not resolved. Trimming took 2 bases from V and 1 from J, leaving 11 bases between them. From germline, CDR1 is LNHNV and CDR2 YYDKDF (reference sequence). The CDR3 runs 15 residues. The CDR3 DNA follows: TGTGCCACCAGCAGACGAATCAGGCTCCAAGAGACCCAGTACTTC. Amino acids: CATSRRIRLQETQYF.

The chain is built from TRBV4-1 and TRBJ2-2; 10 positions agree with TRBD1. Losses at the gene ends were 1 base for V and 6 bases for J; bases not matched to a gene: 8. CDR3 length equals 17 residues. Germline V gene sequence: CDR1 MGHRA, CDR2 YSYEKL. This CDR3 is CASSQGPGDRGPGELFF. As DNA, the CDR3 is TGCGCCAGCAGCCAAGGCCCCGGCGACAGGGGGCCCGGGGAGCTGTTTTTT.

The chain is built from TRBV28 and TRBJ1-2; D ambiguous. The CDR3 is made up of 14 amino acids. The germline V gene encodes CDR1 MDHEN and CDR2 SYDVKM. V was shortened by 6 bases and J by 1 base, with 12 bases between the two germline ends. The CDR3 sequence is CASSRGGSNYGYTF. The DNA for the CDR3 is TGTGCCAGCAGCCGGGGTGGCAGTAACTATGGCTACACCTTC.

This chain joins TRBV7-6 and TRBJ1-5; D is ambiguous. This CDR3 has 16 amino acids. The germline gives CDR1 SGHVS, CDR2 FNYEAQ. Trimming removed 5 bases at V and 1 base at J, with 15 bases between. CDR3 DNA sequence: TGTGCCAGCAGCGCCCTGAGTGGCGTCAGCAATCAGCCCCAGCATTTT. It specifies CASSALSGVSNQPQHF. Complete variable domain (other parts from reference TRBV7-6 and TRBJ1-5): GAGVSQSPRYKVTKRGQDVALRCDPISGHVSLYWYRQALGQGPEFLTYFNYEAQQDKSGLPNDRFSAERPEGSISTLTIQRTEQRDSAMYRCASSALSGVSNQPQHFGDGTRLSIL.

This clone has a single count. In the same sample, other DNA sequences code for this CDR3. This sequence joins TRBV20-1 and TRBJ2-7; perhaps TRBD2 as D (5 bases). This CDR3 spans 11 amino acids. Germline CDR1 DFQATT, CDR2 SNEGSKA (reference sequence). V was clipped by 5 bases and J by 4 bases, with 9 bases between them. The CDR3: CSASTSYEQYF. The CDR3 DNA reads TGCAGTGCTTCAACTAGTTACGAGCAGTACTTC.